This TCR beta chain derives from a study of T cells of healthy individuals. Using its own MiXCR run on the 5' RACE reads, TCRdb lists one record per CDR3 protein. The table includes 40,000 to 45,000 distinct CDR3 sequences, 4% to 5.5% detected once. The receptor comes from a human donor in good health.

The CDR3 bases are TGCAGCGTGGGAGCAGGAGCAAATCAGCCCCAGCATTTT. Translating gives CSVGAGANQPQHF. This chain joins TRBV29-1 and TRBJ1-5; no firm D call. The CDR3 covers 13 residues. Germline CDR1 and CDR2: SQVTM and ANQGSEA. Trimming took 6 bases from V and 4 from J, leaving 13 bases between them.